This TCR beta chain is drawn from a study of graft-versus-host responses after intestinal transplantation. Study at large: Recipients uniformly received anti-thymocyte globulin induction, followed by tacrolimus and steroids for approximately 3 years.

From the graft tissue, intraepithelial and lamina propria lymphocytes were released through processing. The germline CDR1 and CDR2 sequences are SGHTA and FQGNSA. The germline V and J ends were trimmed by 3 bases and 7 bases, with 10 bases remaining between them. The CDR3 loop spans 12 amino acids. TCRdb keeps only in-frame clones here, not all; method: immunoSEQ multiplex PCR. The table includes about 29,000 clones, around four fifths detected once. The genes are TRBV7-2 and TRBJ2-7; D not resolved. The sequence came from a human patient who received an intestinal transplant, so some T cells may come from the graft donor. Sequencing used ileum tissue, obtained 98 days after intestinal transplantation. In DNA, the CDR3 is TGTGCCAGCAGCTTTAACACTCAGGAGCAGTACTTC. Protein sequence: CASSFNTQEQYF. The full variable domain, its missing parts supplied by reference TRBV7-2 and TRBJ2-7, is GAGVSQSPSNKVTEKGKDVELRCDPISGHTALYWYRQSLGQGLEFLIYFQGNSAPDKSGLPSDRFSAERTGGSVSTLTIQRTQQEDSAVYLCASSFNTQEQYFGPGTRLTVT.